This TCR beta chain was documented in a study of T cells in Graves' hyperthyroidism and ophthalmopathy. Whole-study results and caveats: With a median lead of about six months before onset, the model predicted ophthalmopathy.

A remark on this clonotype: Its specificity is unknown.

TCR beta CDR3 sequences were amplified from RNA transcripts. RT-PCR in the first round (using the HTBI primer set) targeted the TCR CDR3. TCRdb analysed the multiplex PCR reads with MiXCR anew, one entry per CDR3 protein. This table holds roughly 500,000 distinct CDR3 sequences, about 22% found once. V was clipped by 7 bases and J by 1 base, with 10 bases between them. The CDR3 has 14 residues. Germline V gene lookup returns CDR1 MNHNS and CDR2 SASEGT. Lactation, pregnancy, other autoimmune disease or uncontrolled infection excluded patients. Diagnoses were established using clinical symptoms, serum thyroxine and TRAb, thyroid ultrasound and orbital computed tomography. The source of the PBMCs was around 10 ml of fresh peripheral blood.

The V gene is TRBV6-1, the J gene TRBJ2-2; no firm D call. Sequenced material: blood. This clonotype was sampled from a woman between 65 and 79 years old with Graves' ophthalmopathy. CDR3 coding DNA: TGTGCCAGCAACGAGGACGGGAACACCGGGGAGCTGTTTTTT. It encodes CASNEDGNTGELFF.